The 9 T cell receptor beta chains in this list originate from one sample, sequenced in a study of naive and memory T cell subsets. An oligonucleotide containing a UMI was ligated to the 3' end of TCR cDNA. Ligated cDNA underwent four rounds of PCR with nested alpha and beta constant region primers and SP2. TCRdb itself ran the 5' RACE reads through MiXCR, one entry per CDR3 protein. The data contain tens of thousands of distinct CDR3 sequences, over 6% of them seen just once; the ten biggest clones take up 9.8%. All receptors derive from a female donor in good health.

This clonotype was counted many times. The V call is TRBV15, the J call TRBJ1-1; a possible D gene is TRBD1 (5 bases). V was clipped by 0 bases and J by 8 bases, with 10 bases between them. The CDR3 has 13 amino acids. Germline V gene sequence: CDR1 LNHNV, CDR2 YYDKDF (reference sequence). CDR3 loop: CATSRERGSEAFF. CDR3 sequence (DNA): TGTGCCACCAGCAGAGAAAGGGGATCCGAAGCTTTCTTT.

This clonotype was seen repeatedly, ten times or more. The chain employs TRBV3-1 and TRBJ1-1; D unresolved. The V end lost 4 bases, the J end lost 4 bases, and 7 bases lay between the germline ends. The CDR3 runs to 12 residues. Germline V lookup: CDR1 LGHDT, CDR2 YNNKEL (reference sequence). The CDR3, as DNA: TGTGCCAGCAGCCCCCCGGGCACTGAAGCTTTCTTT. Amino acids: CASSPPGTEAFF.

This clonotype has just a few counts. The chain joins TRBV20-1 to TRBJ1-2; the D gene is possibly TRBD1 (5 bases). The V and J ends lost 0 bases and 5 bases respectively, with 16 bases between them. CDR1 and CDR2 (germline): DFQATT, SNEGSKA (reference sequence). The CDR3 covers 15 residues. As DNA, the CDR3 is TGCAGTGCTAGAGATCGAAGGGACTATGGTTATGGCTACACCTTC. Its translation is CSARDRRDYGYGYTF.

This chain uses TRBV5-1 with TRBJ2-1, with 14 bases that match TRBD2. V lost 4 bases, J lost 9 bases, and 12 bases stayed unmatched. The germline CDR1 and CDR2 sequences are SGHRS and YFSETQ. There are 17 residues in the CDR3. The CDR3 bases are TGCGCCAGCAGCCAGACCCGGGGGACTAGCGGGGGTGGTGAGCAGTTCTTC. Protein sequence: CASSQTRGTSGGGEQFF.

This clonotype was seen a few times. The genes are TRBV5-6 and TRBJ2-1, with no clear D. There are 14 residues in the CDR3. V dropped 6 bases and J dropped 6 bases, with 16 bases sitting between them. Looked up from germline, CDR1 is SGHDT and CDR2 is YYEEEE. CDR3 DNA sequence: TGTGCCAGCACCCAACGTGTCGTCCTCAATGAGCAGTTCTTC. It encodes CASTQRVVLNEQFF.

This clonotype has ten or more counts. The V gene is TRBV6-5, the J gene TRBJ1-1; D not resolved. Looked up from germline, CDR1 is MNHEY and CDR2 is SVGAGI. CDR3 length: 14 amino acids. Trimming pared 6 bases from V and 4 bases from J, leaving 15 bases between. The CDR3 here is CASRVTGSGTEAFF. The DNA of the CDR3 is TGTGCCAGCAGAGTTACCGGCAGCGGCACTGAAGCTTTCTTT.

There are a few counts of this clonotype. This rearrangement joins TRBV6-5 to TRBJ2-3; D is unclear. Looked up from germline, CDR1 is MNHEY and CDR2 is SVGAGI. Trimming removed 7 bases from V and 2 bases from J, with 13 bases in between. The CDR3 runs to 14 residues. The CDR3 sequence is CASKTNGHTDTQYF. In nucleotides, the CDR3 is TGTGCCAGCAAAACCAACGGGCACACAGATACGCAGTATTTT.

This clonotype was observed at least ten times. The chain combines TRBV6-1 with TRBJ1-1, with 8 bases that match TRBD1. The germline V gene encodes CDR1 MNHNS and CDR2 SASEGT. The CDR3 has 15 residues. The ends lost 8 bases at V and 1 base at J; junction bases unmatched: 9. The CDR3, as DNA: TGTGCCAGCCGGCCGGCGACAGGGGCGAACACTGAAGCTTTCTTT. It is translated as CASRPATGANTEAFF.

This clonotype was seen ten or more times. The rearrangement links TRBV4-2 to TRBJ2-7, with D possibly being TRBD1 or TRBD2 (5 bases each). Germline CDR1 reads LGHNA; CDR2 reads YNFKEQ. The CDR3 spans 13 residues. Trimming pared 6 bases from V and 3 bases from J, leaving 12 bases between. CDR3 residues: CASSQGAVYEQYF. CDR3 coding DNA: TGTGCCAGCAGTCAGGGAGCGGTCTACGAGCAGTACTTC.